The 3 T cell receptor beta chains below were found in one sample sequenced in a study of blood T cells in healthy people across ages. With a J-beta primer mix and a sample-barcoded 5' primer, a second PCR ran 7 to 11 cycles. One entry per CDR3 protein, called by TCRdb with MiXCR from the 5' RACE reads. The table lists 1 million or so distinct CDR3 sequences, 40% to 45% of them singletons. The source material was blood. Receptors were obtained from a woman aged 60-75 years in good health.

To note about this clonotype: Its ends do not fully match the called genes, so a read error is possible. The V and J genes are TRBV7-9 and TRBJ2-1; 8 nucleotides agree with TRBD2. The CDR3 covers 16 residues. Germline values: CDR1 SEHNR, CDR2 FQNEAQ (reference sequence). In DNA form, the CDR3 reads TGTGCCAGTAGCTTAGCGTCCGGGACTAGGGGCAATGAGCAGTTCTTC. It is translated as CASSLASGTRGNEQFF. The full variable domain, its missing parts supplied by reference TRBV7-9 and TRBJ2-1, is DTGVSQNPRHKITKRGQNVTFRCDPISEHNRLYWYRQTLGQGPEFLTYFQNEAQLEKSRLLSDRFSAERPKGSFSTLEIQRTEQGDSAMYLCASSLASGTRGNEQFFGPGTRLTVL.

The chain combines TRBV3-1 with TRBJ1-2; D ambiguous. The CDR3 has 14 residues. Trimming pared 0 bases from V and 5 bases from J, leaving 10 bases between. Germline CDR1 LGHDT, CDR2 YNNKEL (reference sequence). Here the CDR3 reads CASSQDGRIYGYTF. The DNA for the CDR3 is TGTGCCAGCAGCCAAGATGGGCGGATTTATGGCTACACCTTC.

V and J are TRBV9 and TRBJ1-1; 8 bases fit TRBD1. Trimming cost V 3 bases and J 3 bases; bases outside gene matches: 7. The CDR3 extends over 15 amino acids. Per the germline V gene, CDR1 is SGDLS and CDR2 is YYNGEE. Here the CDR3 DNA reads TGTGCCAGCAGCGCCGGACAGGGTGACTACACTGAAGCTTTCTTT. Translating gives CASSAGQGDYTEAFF.